These 18 T cell receptor beta chains came from one sample sequenced in a study of cytomegalovirus exposure and HLA in healthy donors. PCR amplification relied on 60 Vbeta primers (plus 13 Jbeta primers). The data were produced by immunoSEQ multiplex PCR, yet TCRdb's version contains in-frame clones alone and is incomplete. The table records some 120,000 clones, over 70% of them present only once. The sequenced sample consisted of PBMCs. These receptors came from a woman between 40 and 50 years old in good health and CMV-seropositive.

The genes are TRBV29-1 and TRBJ2-1; 10 nucleotides align to TRBD2. The V and J ends lost 4 bases and 0 bases, in that order; junction bases with no gene match: 12. Germline-derived CDR1 and CDR2 are SQVTM and ANQGSEA. CDR3 length equals 18 residues. The CDR3: CSVGRTSGRRSSYNEQFF. The CDR3 DNA reads as TGCAGCGTTGGGAGGACTAGCGGACGCCGGAGCTCCTACAATGAGCAGTTCTTC.

This clone was detected a few times. The chain carries TRBV29-1 and TRBJ2-4; 7 bases match TRBD2. The CDR3 consists of 12 residues. In germline, CDR1 is SQVTM, CDR2 ANQGSEA. Here the CDR3 DNA reads TGCGGGGGGGGAGAGATTGCAAACATTCAGTACTTC. Translating gives CGGGEIANIQYF.

V usage is TRBV6-6 and J usage is TRBJ1-2; D is unresolved. The V end lost 2 bases, the J end lost 0 bases, and 10 bases lay between the germline ends. In germline, CDR1 is MNHNY, CDR2 SVGAGI (reference sequence). The CDR3 contains 15 residues. CDR3 region: CASSYTDQANYGYTF. The CDR3 region has the DNA TGTGCCAGCAGTTACACCGATCAGGCTAACTATGGCTACACCTTC.

J is TRBJ1-2 and V is TRBV28, with 10 positions matching TRBD1. The CDR3 has 14 residues. CDR1 and CDR2 from the germline V gene are MDHEN and SYDVKM. Germline trimming cut 10 bases from V and 8 bases from J; bases unmatched to any gene: 13. CDR3: CATEDRGRFGGYTF. The CDR3 region has the DNA TGTGCCACCGAAGACAGGGGGCGCTTCGGAGGCTACACCTTC.

The rearrangement links TRBV12-2 to TRBJ1-2. TRBV12-2 is classified as a pseudogene. The CDR3 spans 15 residues. For the CDR3, the DNA is TGTGCAAGTCGCTTCGTCGGACGGGGATTCTATGGCTACACCTTC. Its protein is CASRFVGRGFYGYTF.

This sequence joins TRBV6-1 and TRBJ2-7; 7 bases line up with TRBD1. Germline lookup yields CDR1 MNHNS and CDR2 SASEGT. The CDR3 sequence is 15 residues long. With V trimmed by 1 base and J by 0 bases, 3 bases remained unmatched. The CDR3 spells CASSEGTGRSYEQYF. In nucleotides, the CDR3 is TGTGCCAGCAGTGAAGGGACAGGTCGCTCCTACGAGCAGTACTTC.

A few counts support this clone. The V gene is TRBV5-5, the J gene TRBJ2-7, with a possible D match to TRBD1 (5 bases). This CDR3 spans 15 amino acids. The V gene lost 3 bases and the J gene lost 2 bases, with 15 bases spanning the gap. Germline CDR1 is SGHKS and CDR2 is YYEKEE (reference sequence). Written as DNA, the CDR3 is TGTGCCAGCAGCTACAGGCCCGCTTACCCCTACGAGCAGTACTTC. Translated: CASSYRPAYPYEQYF.

The genes are TRBV28 and TRBJ1-5, with D possibly TRBD1 on 5 matching bases. CDR1 MDHEN and CDR2 SYDVKM come from the germline V gene. This CDR3 has 11 amino acids. Trimming pared 6 bases from V and 9 bases from J, leaving 9 bases between. CDR3 nucleotide sequence: TGTGCCAGCAGGGCGGGGGGGCCCCAGCATTTT. This sequence encodes CASRAGGPQHF.

This clone was detected only a few times. The rearrangement joins TRBV27 to TRBJ1-1; D may be TRBD1 (6 bases). This CDR3 has 14 residues. Between the trimmed V and J ends, which lost 3 bases and 1 base, there was a span of 9 bases. CDR1 is MNHEY, CDR2 SMNVEV, per germline (reference sequence). The CDR3 loop reads CASSLTGGNTEAFF. The DNA of the CDR3 is TGTGCCAGCAGTTTGACAGGAGGGAACACTGAAGCTTTCTTT.

The genes are TRBV7-3 and TRBJ2-7; D possibly corresponds to TRBD1 (7 bases). V gave up 6 bases and J gave up 3 bases, with 15 bases separating them. Per germline, CDR1 SGHTA and CDR2 FQGTGA. The CDR3 consists of 14 residues. CDR3 nucleotides: TGTGCCAGCAGTTCATCGCGGGACAGCTACGAGCAGTACTTC. Protein sequence: CASSSSRDSYEQYF.

This rearrangement joins TRBV18 to TRBJ2-7; D is undetermined. The germline V gene encodes CDR1 KGHSH and CDR2 LQKENI. The V and J ends lost 3 bases and 3 bases respectively, with 6 bases between them. This CDR3 is 12 amino acids long. This CDR3 is CASSPSNYEQYF. The CDR3 DNA reads TGTGCCAGCTCACCGTCCAACTACGAGCAGTACTTC.

This clone showed up just a few times. J is TRBJ1-1 and V is TRBV7-2; 9 bases agree with TRBD1. In germline, CDR1 is SGHTA, CDR2 FQGNSA. The junction had 4 bases not matched to a gene; V was cut back by 3 bases and J by 5 bases. The CDR3 runs 14 residues. The CDR3 sequence: CASSFRTGETEAFF. CDR3 nucleotide sequence: TGTGCCAGCAGCTTCAGGACAGGGGAGACTGAAGCTTTCTTT.

The chain combines TRBV7-2 with TRBJ2-3, with 7 bases that match TRBD1. This CDR3 has 15 amino acids. The ends lost 5 bases at V and 2 bases at J; junction bases unmatched: 7. Looked up from germline, CDR1 is SGHTA and CDR2 is FQGNSA. CDR3 in amino acids: CASSPGQIITDTQYF. CDR3 DNA sequence: TGTGCCAGCAGCCCGGGACAGATCATCACAGATACGCAGTATTTT.

J is TRBJ1-2 and V is TRBV19, with 11 bases fitting TRBD1. Germline trimming cut 5 bases from V and 8 bases from J; bases unmatched to any gene: 4. Germline CDR1 reads LNHDA; CDR2 reads SQIVND (reference sequence). The CDR3 is made up of 13 amino acids. DNA for the CDR3: TGTGCCAGTAGTCAGGGACAGGGGGACGGCTACACCTTC. Protein product: CASSQGQGDGYTF. The whole variable domain, filled in from reference TRBV19 and TRBJ1-2, reads DGGITQSPKYLFRKEGQNVTLSCEQNLNHDAMYWYRQDPGQGLRLIYYSQIVNDFQKGDIAEGYSVSREKKESFPLTVTSAQKNPTAFYLCASSQGQGDGYTFGSGTRLTVV.

This clone was observed a handful of times. This chain uses TRBV29-1 with TRBJ1-1; TRBD1 agrees at 9 bases. The CDR3 length is 14 residues. The V gene's germline CDR1 is SQVTM and CDR2 ANQGSEA. The V and J ends lost 7 bases and 6 bases, in that order; junction bases with no gene match: 12. The CDR3 region is CSGEAIQGAAEAFF. The CDR3 coding sequence is TGCAGCGGGGAGGCAATACAGGGGGCCGCTGAAGCTTTCTTT.

V and J are TRBV30 and TRBJ2-5; a possible D gene is TRBD2 (7 bases). From germline, CDR1 is GTSNPN and CDR2 SVGIG (reference sequence). Deletions cut 2 bases from V and 1 base from J, with 11 bases between. This CDR3 region has 14 residues. The DNA for the CDR3 is TGTGCCTGGAGTATGGGGGGGCCCCAAGAGACCCAGTACTTC. Residues: CAWSMGGPQETQYF.

This clone appeared a few times. The chain carries TRBV10-3 and TRBJ1-1; tentative D call: TRBD1 (5 bases). The CDR3 runs to 13 residues. Trimming pared 6 bases from V and 2 bases from J, leaving 10 bases between. CDR1 and CDR2 from the germline V gene are ENHRY and SYGVKD. CDR3 sequence: CAIRSQGNTEAFF. CDR3 DNA sequence: TGTGCCATCAGGTCGCAGGGTAACACTGAAGCTTTCTTT.

The chain couples TRBV2 to TRBJ1-2, with 10 bases aligning to TRBD1. The CDR3 runs to 13 residues. From germline, CDR1 is SNHLY and CDR2 FYNNEI. V was clipped by 7 bases and J by 8 bases; unmatched bases: 7. The CDR3 sequence is CASTGDRGRGYTF. The CDR3 region has the DNA TGTGCCAGCACAGGCGACAGGGGGCGAGGCTACACCTTC. Together with reference TRBV2 and TRBJ1-2, the CDR3 gives the full variable domain: EPEVTQTPSHQVTQMGQEVILRCVPISNHLYFYWYRQILGQKVEFLVSFYNNEISEKSEIFDDQFSVERPDGSNFTLKIRSTKLEDSAMYFCASTGDRGRGYTFGSGTRLTVV.